The 30 T cell receptor beta chains below all came from one sample that was sequenced in a study of cytomegalovirus exposure and HLA in healthy donors. PCR involved 60 Vbeta and 13 Jbeta primers. Produced via immunoSEQ multiplex PCR; TCRdb's table is partial and in-frame only. The table records approximately 150,000 clones, 76% of them present only once. The sample comprised PBMCs. The receptor source for this set is a man in his forties in good health and CMV-seronegative.

The chain combines TRBV10-3 with TRBJ2-2; TRBD2 might be the D (7 bases). The CDR3 totals 14 residues. Trimming pared 8 bases from V and 5 bases from J, leaving 15 bases between. Germline CDR1 and CDR2: ENHRY and SYGVKD. The CDR3 protein is CAISGGAETGELFF. The DNA for the CDR3 is TGTGCCATCTCTGGGGGGGCGGAGACCGGGGAGCTGTTTTTT.

This clone was picked up a small number of times. This sequence joins TRBV19 and TRBJ2-7; TRBD1 aligns across 7 bases. The CDR3 runs 14 residues. V was clipped by 5 bases and J by 3 bases; unmatched bases: 7. Germline lookup yields CDR1 LNHDA and CDR2 SQIVND (reference sequence). DNA for the CDR3: TGTGCCAGTAGTTTCGCGACAGGGCACTACGAGCAGTACTTC. Amino acids: CASSFATGHYEQYF.

The V call is TRBV11-2, the J call TRBJ2-3, with 8 bases aligning to TRBD1. Germline V gives CDR1 SGHAT, CDR2 FQNNGV. Trimming removed 6 bases from V and 0 bases from J; junction bases left unmatched: 8. CDR3 length equals 16 residues. The CDR3 DNA is TGTGCCAGCAGTCCAGGGGGCTCATCTAGCACAGATACGCAGTATTTT. Translation gives CASSPGGSSSTDTQYF. The whole variable domain, filled in from reference TRBV11-2 and TRBJ2-3, reads EAGVAQSPRYKIIEKRQSVAFWCNPISGHATLYWYQQILGQGPKLLIQFQNNGVVDDSQLPKDRFSAERLKGVDSTLKIQPAKLEDSAVYLCASSPGGSSSTDTQYFGPGTRLTVL.

Only a few counts were recorded for this clone. The rearrangement uses TRBV7-9 and TRBJ2-7; 10 bases fit TRBD2. This CDR3 has 17 residues. The V gene's germline CDR1 is SEHNR and CDR2 FQNEAQ (reference sequence). J lost 3 bases, V lost 4 bases, and 12 bases had no gene match. CDR3 amino acids: CASSSQDSGRTNYEQYF. CDR3 bases: TGTGCCAGCAGCTCTCAAGATAGCGGGAGGACCAACTACGAGCAGTACTTC.

The V gene is TRBV19, the J gene TRBJ1-1; the match to TRBD1 covers 8 bases. V lost 7 bases to trimming and J lost 8 bases; unmatched junction nucleotides: 12. From germline, CDR1 is LNHDA and CDR2 SQIVND (reference sequence). This CDR3 is 14 amino acids long. CDR3 protein: CASMMSRGRGEAFF. The CDR3 DNA follows: TGTGCCAGTATGATGTCCAGGGGGCGAGGGGAAGCTTTCTTT.

The chain uses TRBV28 and TRBJ1-4, with a tentative D call TRBD1 (6 bases). With 6 bases removed from V and 4 bases from J, the gap between germline ends came to 9 bases. The CDR3 totals 13 residues. CDR1 is MDHEN, CDR2 SYDVKM, per germline. The CDR3 loop is CASRDRLNEKLFF. As DNA, the CDR3 is TGTGCCAGCAGAGACAGGCTTAATGAAAAACTGTTTTTT. Combining the CDR3 with reference TRBV28 and TRBJ1-4 gives the whole variable domain DVKVTQSSRYLVKRTGEKVFLECVQDMDHENMFWYRQDPGLGLRLIYFSYDVKMKEKGDIPEGYSVSREKKERFSLILESASTNQTSMYLCASRDRLNEKLFFGSGTQLSVL.

The CDR3 loop reads CASSWQTGRLNSPLHF. The CDR3 DNA follows: TGTGCCAGCAGCTGGCAAACAGGGCGATTGAATTCACCCCTCCACTTT. The chain carries TRBV13 and TRBJ1-6, with D possibly matching TRBD1 (6 bases). The V gene lost 4 bases and the J gene lost 7 bases, with 17 bases spanning the gap. Germline assignment: CDR1 PRHDT and CDR2 FYEKMQ (reference sequence). CDR3 length equals 16 residues.

The chain links TRBV2 to TRBJ1-5, with D tentatively TRBD1 (6 bases). Germline CDR1 and CDR2: SNHLY and FYNNEI. Trimming stripped 6 bases from V and 7 bases from J, with 13 bases between. The CDR3 contains 13 residues. In DNA form, the CDR3 reads TGTGCCAGCAGGGAACGACAGGAACAGCCCCAGCATTTT. Encoded protein: CASRERQEQPQHF.

The CDR3 here is CASSGGTAWSEQYF. The CDR3 coding sequence is TGTGCCAGCAGTGGCGGGACCGCCTGGTCCGAGCAGTACTTC. The chain joins TRBV9 to TRBJ2-7, with D possibly matching TRBD2 (6 bases). V was pared by 5 bases and J by 6 bases, with 18 bases between. Germline CDR1 reads SGDLS; CDR2 reads YYNGEE. The CDR3 spans 14 residues.

A single count supports this clone. This sequence joins TRBV10-3 and TRBJ2-2; 11 bases agree with TRBD2. V lost 11 bases to trimming and J lost 5 bases; unmatched junction nucleotides: 10. The CDR3 is 15 residues long. Germline-derived CDR1 and CDR2 are ENHRY and SYGVKD. Here the CDR3 reads CALVAGGPRTGELFF. As DNA, the CDR3 is TGTGCCCTCGTAGCGGGAGGGCCGAGGACCGGGGAGCTGTTTTTT.

This rearrangement joins TRBV15 to TRBJ2-3, with D maybe TRBD1 (6 bases). Germline V gives CDR1 LNHNV, CDR2 YYDKDF (reference sequence). The CDR3 length is 13 residues. V was trimmed by 7 bases and J by 4 bases, leaving 12 bases between them. The CDR3 DNA is TGTGCCACCAATCAGGGGAGCCCAGATACGCAGTATTTT. It encodes CATNQGSPDTQYF.

A note on this clone: One end of the junction does not line up with germline, which may come from a read error. V is TRBV7-9 and J is TRBJ2-7; D is undetermined. This CDR3 has 11 amino acids. Germline CDR1 and CDR2: SEHNR and FQNEAQ (reference sequence). CDR3 DNA: TGTTCCAGCAGCGCGGATAGCGAGCAGTACTTC. Its translation is CSSSADSEQYF. Variable domain in full (rest from reference TRBV7-9 and TRBJ2-7): DTGVSQNPRHKITKRGQNVTFRCDPISEHNRLYWYRQTLGQGPEFLTYFQNEAQLEKSRLLSDRFSAERPKGSFSTLEIQRTEQGDSAMYLCSSSADSEQYFGPGTRLTVT.

The chain is built from TRBV6-1 and TRBJ2-3; 11 positions agree with TRBD2. This CDR3 contains 17 residues. CDR1 and CDR2 (germline): MNHNS, SASEGT. After removal of 2 bases from V and 0 bases from J, the junction contained 4 bases not matched to a gene. The CDR3 region is CASSERIAGGSTDTQYF. CDR3 sequence (DNA): TGTGCCAGCAGTGAACGGATAGCGGGAGGGAGCACAGATACGCAGTATTTT.

The chain couples TRBV30 to TRBJ2-3, with D possibly being TRBD2 (6 bases). Germline V CDR1 and CDR2: GTSNPN, SVGIG (reference sequence). The CDR3 is 15 residues long. V lost 2 bases and J lost 3, with 15 bases in between. The CDR3 DNA follows: TGTGCCTGGAGTCTGTTGGAGGGGAGGACAGATACGCAGTATTTT. Translated: CAWSLLEGRTDTQYF.

The rearrangement joins TRBV7-2 to TRBJ1-6, with D possibly matching TRBD1 (5 bases). The CDR3 runs 16 residues. The germline V gene encodes CDR1 SGHTA and CDR2 FQGNSA. V was shortened by 5 bases and J by 8 bases, with 19 bases between the two germline ends. CDR3 in DNA: TGTGCCAGCAGCCCGTGGGGGGGTCCCATGGATTCACCCCTCCACTTT. It is translated as CASSPWGGPMDSPLHF.

This clone was counted a few times. The V call is TRBV9, the J call TRBJ2-7; 9 bases line up with TRBD1. The junction had 7 bases not matched to a gene; V was cut back by 0 bases and J by 6 bases. CDR3 size: 15 residues. Germline V gives CDR1 SGDLS, CDR2 YYNGEE. The CDR3 sequence is CASSVAGTGSSEQYF. The CDR3 bases are TGTGCCAGCAGCGTAGCTGGGACAGGGAGCTCCGAGCAGTACTTC.

The rearrangement links TRBV27 to TRBJ1-1, with D hard to call. V was pared by 8 bases and J by 1 base, with 11 bases between. Germline CDR1 and CDR2: MNHEY and SMNVEV (reference sequence). This CDR3 has 13 residues. The CDR3 sequence is CASHRRENTEAFF. The CDR3 DNA sequence: TGTGCCAGCCATAGAAGAGAGAACACTGAAGCTTTCTTT.

This clone has a handful of counts. This rearrangement joins TRBV13 to TRBJ2-7; 8 bases align to TRBD1. Trimming removed 0 bases from V and 3 bases from J; junction bases left unmatched: 1. CDR3 size: 14 residues. Germline V lookup: CDR1 PRHDT, CDR2 FYEKMQ (reference sequence). CDR3 DNA: TGTGCCAGCAGCTTAGGGGACAGGGACTACGAGCAGTACTTC. Protein sequence: CASSLGDRDYEQYF.

The chain employs TRBV7-2 and TRBJ1-5; D is ambiguous. Germline V lookup: CDR1 SGHTA, CDR2 FQGNSA. Trimming removed 1 base at V and 11 bases at J, with 18 bases between. The CDR3 runs 15 residues. CDR3 DNA sequence: TGTGCCAGCAGCTTAGATTTTGGGCCCCAAGAAGCCCAGCATTTT. This encodes CASSLDFGPQEAQHF.

This rearrangement joins TRBV9 to TRBJ1-1; 8 nucleotides match TRBD1. This CDR3 is 14 amino acids long. The germline V gene encodes CDR1 SGDLS and CDR2 YYNGEE. After removal of 7 bases from V and 1 base from J, the junction contained 6 bases not matched to a gene. Here the CDR3 DNA reads TGTGCCAGCGGGACCGGGACAGGGAACACTGAAGCTTTCTTT. It yields the protein CASGTGTGNTEAFF. Variable domain in full (rest from reference TRBV9 and TRBJ1-1): DSGVTQTPKHLITATGQRVTLRCSPRSGDLSVYWYQQSLDQGLQFLIQYYNGEERAKGNILERFSAQQFPDLHSELNLSSLELGDSALYFCASGTGTGNTEAFFGQGTRLTVV.

The chain uses TRBV5-5 and TRBJ1-2, with 10 positions matching TRBD1. The CDR3 spans 15 residues. The V and J ends lost 4 bases and 8 bases, in that order; junction bases with no gene match: 11. The germline gives CDR1 SGHKS, CDR2 YYEKEE (reference sequence). The CDR3 region has the DNA TGTGCCAGCAGCCTTTCGACAGGGGGCGTTCAAGGCTACACCTTC. This sequence encodes CASSLSTGGVQGYTF.

This clone was picked up a small number of times. The CDR3 DNA is TGCGCCAGCAGCTTCACAGGGGATCAGCCCCAGCATTTT. It is translated as CASSFTGDQPQHF. The chain couples TRBV4-1 to TRBJ1-5, with 7 nucleotides matching TRBD1. Unmatched junction bases numbered 3, after V lost 5 bases and J lost 5 bases. Germline-derived CDR1 and CDR2 are MGHRA and YSYEKL. The CDR3 totals 13 residues.

In regard to this clone: The same CDR3 also results from other DNA sequences found in this sample. The chain has TRBV29-1 and TRBJ2-2; D possibly corresponds to TRBD2 (5 bases). In germline, CDR1 is SQVTM, CDR2 ANQGSEA. The CDR3 contains 14 residues. Trimming shortened V by 7 bases and J by 1 base, and 13 bases separated the two germline ends. This chain's CDR3 is CSAMTGGNTGELFF. In nucleotides, the CDR3 is TGCAGCGCCATGACCGGAGGGAACACCGGGGAGCTGTTTTTT.

The chain recombines TRBV28 with TRBJ1-5; 7 nucleotides line up with TRBD1. This CDR3 region has 15 residues. CDR1 is MDHEN, CDR2 SYDVKM, per germline. V trimming: 6 bases; J trimming: 2 bases; junction bases outside the gene matches: 7. CDR3 nucleotides: TGTGCCAGCAGACTTAGACAGGGCGGCAATCAGCCCCAGCATTTT. Its translation is CASRLRQGGNQPQHF.

The rearrangement links TRBV6-5 to TRBJ1-6, with no clear D. CDR3 length: 14 residues. The V gene's germline CDR1 is MNHEY and CDR2 SVGAGI. V lost 6 bases to trimming and J lost 6 bases, with 12 bases between them. The CDR3 DNA sequence: TGTGCCAGCAGCCAAACGCGGGTTAATTCACCCCTCCACTTT. Its translation is CASSQTRVNSPLHF.

The chain combines TRBV6-5 with TRBJ2-3, with D possibly matching TRBD1 (5 bases). V lost 1 base, J lost 3 bases, and 8 bases lay in between. The germline V gene encodes CDR1 MNHEY and CDR2 SVGAGI. This CDR3 has 14 residues. The CDR3 nucleotides are TGTGCCAGCAGTTACTTAGGGGCAACAGATACGCAGTATTTT. Protein: CASSYLGATDTQYF.

The gene calls are TRBV11-2 and TRBJ1-2; 9 bases line up with TRBD1. This CDR3 contains 15 residues. The V gene's germline CDR1 is SGHAT and CDR2 FQNNGV. The ends lost 5 bases at V and 3 bases at J; junction bases unmatched: 7. CDR3 nucleotide sequence: TGTGCCAGCAGCCGCTGGACAGGGGATGACTATGGCTACACCTTC. Protein sequence: CASSRWTGDDYGYTF.

The chain is built from TRBV27 and TRBJ2-1; 7 positions match TRBD2. V shed 1 base, J shed 5 bases, and the junction held 5 bases outside the gene matches. The germline gives CDR1 MNHEY, CDR2 SMNVEV (reference sequence). The CDR3 totals 15 residues. As DNA, the CDR3 is TGTGCCAGCAGTTTATGGTCTAGCGGAAACAATGAGCAGTTCTTC. Translating it yields CASSLWSSGNNEQFF.

This clone was observed a few times. The chain couples TRBV28 to TRBJ2-3; TRBD2 aligns across 10 bases. With V trimmed by 7 bases and J by 5 bases, 9 bases remained unmatched. The length of the CDR3 is 15 residues. Looked up from germline, CDR1 is MDHEN and CDR2 is SYDVKM. CDR3 bases: TGTGCCAGCACCGAAGCGGGGGGGCAACAAGATACGCAGTATTTT. This sequence encodes CASTEAGGQQDTQYF.

This sequence joins TRBV28 and TRBJ2-1; 7 bases are shared with TRBD1. V shed 6 bases, J shed 12 bases, and the junction held 17 bases outside the gene matches. CDR1 is MDHEN, CDR2 SYDVKM, per germline. CDR3 length: 15 residues. Written as DNA, the CDR3 is TGTGCCAGCAGCGGGGTGGGTACGAGGGGGCATGGGCAGTTCTTC. As protein: CASSGVGTRGHGQFF.